This TCR beta chain was captured in a study of blood T cell repertoires in COVID-19. At the level of the study: Sites in the United States, Italy and Spain provided acute and convalescent COVID-19 samples.

In the authors' methods: Reference gene primer amplification gave nucleated cell count estimates. Assay used: immunoSEQ multiplex PCR; TCRdb lists only in-frame clones, some missing. Clone size and the V and J calls come from that table; the DNA yielded D and trimming. The sample consists of about 150,000 clones, roughly 89% of them appearing once. Contact with a PCR-confirmed or clinician-diagnosed COVID-19 case occurred within 2 weeks of entry. This TCR came from a woman aged 50 to 65 who had been exposed to COVID-19. The sample comprised PBMCs or T cells enriched from blood (not recorded which).

The DNA of the CDR3 is TGTGCCAGCAGTTACTTAGCGGGAGCTGACGAGCAGTACTTC. Protein sequence: CASSYLAGADEQYF. The chain recombines TRBV6-6 with TRBJ2-7; 9 nucleotides line up with TRBD2. CDR3 length: 14 amino acids. Germline values: CDR1 MNHNY, CDR2 SVGAGI (reference sequence). The J segment lost 5 bases and the V segment lost 1 base, leaving 3 bases of the junction unmatched.